This record covers a single TCR beta chain. Within the sample, other DNA sequences also encode this same CDR3. This specimen belongs to a study of blood T cell repertoires in COVID-19. Study overall: COVID-19 samples from acute and convalescent phases originated in the United States, Italy and Spain. PBMCs, B-cell-depleted T cells, or T cells provided the cDNA or gDNA that made up the material.

Original data processing: From reference gene primer amplification, estimates of nucleated cell counts were derived. Sequencing was performed with immunoSEQ multiplex PCR; in TCRdb, only in-frame clones are kept and a portion is missing. V and J calls and clone size are those listed in that table; D and trimming were worked out from the DNA. The sample lists 180,000 or so clones, around 85% occurring once. Germline values: CDR1 LGHDT, CDR2 YNNKEL (reference sequence). This CDR3 is 15 amino acids long. Losses at the gene ends were 1 base for V and 0 bases for J; bases not matched to a gene: 0. The J gene is TRBJ2-3, the V gene TRBV3-1 (or the pseudogene TRBV3-2); 8 positions agree with TRBD2. The TCR originated in a woman aged 60-75 years with acute or convalescent COVID-19. The sample taken for sequencing was peripheral blood. In DNA form, the CDR3 reads TGTGCCAGCAGCCAAGTAGCGGGAAGCACAGATACGCAGTATTTT. This gives the protein CASSQVAGSTDTQYF.